The 16 T cell receptor beta chains given below trace back to one sample, sequenced in a study of blood T cell repertoires in COVID-19. Profiling relied on immunoSEQ multiplex PCR, and the TCRdb table lists in-frame clones only, not all of them. The table has around 400,000 clones, about 88% seen once. The sample taken for sequencing was PBMCs or T cells enriched from blood (not recorded which). These receptors were obtained from a young woman who had been exposed to COVID-19.

The chain is built from TRBV5-5 and TRBJ1-2; 7 bases are a match to TRBD1. The V segment lost 2 bases and the J segment 4 bases; nucleotides outside the gene matches: 17. This CDR3 region has 18 residues. Germline CDR1 reads SGHKS; CDR2 reads YYEKEE (reference sequence). The CDR3 protein is CASSLVPTGPQFAYGYTF. CDR3 DNA sequence: TGTGCCAGCAGCTTAGTCCCGACAGGGCCCCAATTTGCCTATGGCTACACCTTC.

The rearrangement links TRBV4-3 to TRBJ1-1; D uncertain. Germline V gene lookup returns CDR1 LGHNA and CDR2 YSLEER. V gave up 7 bases and J gave up 11 bases, with 20 bases separating them. The CDR3 sequence is 13 residues long. For the CDR3, the DNA is TGCGCCAGCACCAGGAATACCGGGGAACAGGCTTTCTTT. The encoded protein is CASTRNTGEQAFF.

The J gene is TRBJ2-2, the V gene TRBV5-6; the match to TRBD1 covers 9 bases. Germline CDR1 and CDR2: SGHDT and YYEEEE. This CDR3 is 16 amino acids long. The V segment lost 3 bases and the J segment 7 bases; nucleotides outside the gene matches: 10. As DNA, the CDR3 is TGTGCCAGCAGCTGGGTTCCCGGGACAGGGTACGGGGAGCTGTTTTTT. The encoded protein is CASSWVPGTGYGELFF.

The chain employs TRBV6-5 and TRBJ2-7; D is undetermined. Trimming cost V 0 bases and J 2 bases, with 11 bases left between them. Looked up from germline, CDR1 is MNHEY and CDR2 is SVGAGI. This CDR3 has 15 amino acids. CDR3 sequence: CASSYSPTATYEQYF. CDR3 bases: TGTGCCAGCAGTTACTCTCCTACCGCGACCTACGAGCAGTACTTC.

Comments on this clone: The same CDR3 can be traced to other DNA sequences in this sample. V usage is TRBV2 and J usage is TRBJ2-3; no clear D gene. Per the germline V gene, CDR1 is SNHLY and CDR2 is FYNNEI. The CDR3 loop spans 13 amino acids. Trimming took 1 base from V and 1 from J, leaving 3 bases between them. In nucleotides, the CDR3 is TGTGCCAGCAGTGAAGGAGGCACAGATACGCAGTATTTT. Protein product: CASSEGGTDTQYF.

For the CDR3, the DNA is TGTGCCAGCAGTCCCGACAGGGCCTTCGACTATGGCTACACCTTC. Translating gives CASSPDRAFDYGYTF. The chain has TRBV28 and TRBJ1-2, with TRBD1 matching 7 bases. CDR3 length: 15 residues. The ends lost 5 bases at V and 3 bases at J; junction bases unmatched: 9. CDR1 is MDHEN and CDR2 is SYDVKM in the germline V gene.

The chain joins TRBV28 to TRBJ2-7; D is possibly TRBD2 (7 bases). This CDR3 contains 12 residues. Germline V gives CDR1 MDHEN, CDR2 SYDVKM. With 7 bases removed from V and 6 bases from J, the gap between germline ends came to 13 bases. CDR3 loop: CASTKGGGEQYF. The CDR3 region has the DNA TGTGCCAGCACCAAGGGGGGGGGCGAGCAGTACTTC.

The chain is built from TRBV5-6 and TRBJ1-4, with D possibly being TRBD1 (5 bases). This CDR3 has 14 amino acids. The germline V and J ends were trimmed by 0 bases and 10 bases, with 13 bases remaining between them. Per the germline V gene, CDR1 is SGHDT and CDR2 is YYEEEE. Written as DNA, the CDR3 is TGTGCCAGCAGCTTGGCAGGGCTTTTCGGAAAACTGTTTTTT. It translates to CASSLAGLFGKLFF.

The chain couples TRBV11-2 to TRBJ2-1, with 10 bases lining up with TRBD2. CDR1 is SGHAT, CDR2 FQNNGV, per germline. Unmatched junction bases numbered 12, after V lost 5 bases and J lost 8 bases. This CDR3 has 16 amino acids. CDR3 in DNA: TGTGCCAGCAGCACCCCCGAAGCGGGGGGGCCTTATGAGCAGTTCTTC. The encoded protein is CASSTPEAGGPYEQFF.

This chain uses TRBV7-8 with TRBJ2-1, with TRBD2 matching 8 bases. Unmatched junction bases numbered 7, after V lost 5 bases and J lost 13 bases. CDR1 and CDR2 (germline): SGHVS, FQNEAQ. The CDR3 extends over 12 amino acids. CDR3 in amino acids: CASSRISGAQFF. CDR3 in DNA: TGTGCCAGCAGCCGCATTAGCGGGGCTCAGTTCTTC. The whole variable domain, remainder taken from reference TRBV7-8 and TRBJ2-1, is GAGVSQSPRYKVAKRGQDVALRCDPISGHVSLFWYQQALGQGPEFLTYFQNEAQLDKSGLPSDRFFAERPEGSVSTLKIQRTQQEDSAVYLCASSRISGAQFFGPGTRLTVL.

The CDR3: CASSTYDRGLEQYF. CDR3 in DNA: TGTGCCAGCAGTACCTACGACAGGGGGCTCGAGCAGTACTTC. The V call is TRBV28, the J call TRBJ2-7, with 10 bases identical to TRBD1. The V and J ends lost 5 bases and 6 bases, in that order; junction bases with no gene match: 7. CDR1 and CDR2 from the germline V gene are MDHEN and SYDVKM. The CDR3 consists of 14 residues.

This clone came up once. V gene TRBV11-2 combines with J gene TRBJ2-6, with unresolved D. This CDR3 contains 17 residues. CDR1 and CDR2 (germline): SGHAT, FQNNGV. V was shortened by 1 base and J by 4 bases, with 14 bases between the two germline ends. The CDR3 coding sequence is TGTGCCAGCAGCTTAGTTGGCAGAACTACAGGGGCCAACGTCCTGACTTTC. This translates into CASSLVGRTTGANVLTF. The whole variable domain, filled in from reference TRBV11-2 and TRBJ2-6, reads EAGVAQSPRYKIIEKRQSVAFWCNPISGHATLYWYQQILGQGPKLLIQFQNNGVVDDSQLPKDRFSAERLKGVDSTLKIQPAKLEDSAVYLCASSLVGRTTGANVLTFGAGSRLTVL.

The chain carries TRBV30 and TRBJ2-7; 12 bases agree with TRBD1. With 3 bases clipped from V and 4 bases from J, the junction kept 22 bases outside the gene matches. The CDR3 has 20 residues. The V gene's germline CDR1 is GTSNPN and CDR2 SVGIG (reference sequence). The CDR3 loop reads CAWSATLGTGGRGGRYEQYF. The CDR3 DNA reads as TGTGCCTGGAGCGCTACGCTCGGGACAGGGGGCAGGGGGGGTAGGTACGAGCAGTACTTC.

The chain joins TRBV5-6 to TRBJ2-7; 7 bases match TRBD1. J lost 4 bases, V lost 2 bases, and 3 bases had no gene match. The germline CDR1 and CDR2 sequences are SGHDT and YYEEEE. CDR3 length: 13 residues. The CDR3 DNA reads as TGTGCCAGCAGCTTAGTGACAGGGTACGAGCAGTACTTC. Protein product: CASSLVTGYEQYF.

The gene calls are TRBV12-3 or TRBV12-4 and TRBJ2-2; no clear D. The CDR3 has 13 residues. V was trimmed by 6 bases and J by 6 bases, leaving 11 bases between them. The CDR3 loop is CASSSTASGELFF. DNA for the CDR3: TGTGCCAGCAGCTCGACTGCATCCGGGGAGCTGTTTTTT.

This chain links TRBV27 with TRBJ1-2, with 8 bases matching TRBD1. This CDR3 is 15 amino acids long. Trimming removed 6 bases from V and 5 bases from J; junction bases left unmatched: 11. CDR1 is MNHEY, CDR2 SMNVEV, per germline (reference sequence). CDR3 DNA: TGTGCCAGCAGGCCCCCACTCGGGACAGGTTATGGCTACACCTTC. Encoded protein: CASRPPLGTGYGYTF.